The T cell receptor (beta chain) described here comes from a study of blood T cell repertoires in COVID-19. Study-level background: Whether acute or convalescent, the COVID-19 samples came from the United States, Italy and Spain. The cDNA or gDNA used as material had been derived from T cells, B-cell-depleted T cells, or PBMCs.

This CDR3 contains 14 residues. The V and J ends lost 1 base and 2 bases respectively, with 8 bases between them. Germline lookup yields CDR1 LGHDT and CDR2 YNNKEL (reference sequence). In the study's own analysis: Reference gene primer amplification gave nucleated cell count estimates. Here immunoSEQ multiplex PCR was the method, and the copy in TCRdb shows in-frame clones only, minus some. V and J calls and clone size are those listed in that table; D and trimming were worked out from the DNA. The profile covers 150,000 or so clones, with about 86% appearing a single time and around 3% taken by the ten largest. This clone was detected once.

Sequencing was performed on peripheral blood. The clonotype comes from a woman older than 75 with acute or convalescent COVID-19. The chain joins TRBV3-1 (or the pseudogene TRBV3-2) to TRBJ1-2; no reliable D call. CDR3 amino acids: CASSQGGSNYGYTF. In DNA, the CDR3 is TGTGCCAGCAGCCAAGGTGGCTCAAACTATGGCTACACCTTC.